This T cell receptor (beta chain) was captured in a study of shared clonotypes between healthy human individuals. Study background: Every donor yielded three CD4 naive, three CD4 memory, two CD8 naive and one CD8 memory plate.

Assay: immunoSEQ multiplex PCR; the TCRdb copy retains only in-frame clones and omits some. The data hold around 1.1 million clones, with roughly 74% observed a single time. This CDR3 region has 15 residues. V lost 1 base, J lost 4 bases, and 12 bases lay in between. In germline, CDR1 is SGHVS, CDR2 FNYEAQ. Study-level findings and limits: Generation probabilities of non-shared clonotypes were lower (relative to those shared by all four donors). Naive subsets, compared against memory subsets, generally had larger estimated richness values.

Points on this clone: Its antigen remains unidentified.

The specimen was memory CD4+ T cells from PBMCs. Documented subset: CD45RA-negative fraction. This chain connects TRBV7-6 to TRBJ2-3; D is unresolved. The TCR comes from a young man in good health. Some clones in this sample may be carry-over from other donors' samples. The CDR3 reads CASSLGSSRPDTQYF. CDR3 sequence (DNA): TGTGCCAGCAGCTTAGGGAGTAGCCGCCCAGATACGCAGTATTTT.